These T cell receptor beta chains were read from a single sample in a study of molecular identifiers for immune sequencing clone quantification. TCRdb reprocessed the PCR reads with MiXCR, giving one entry per CDR3 protein. Among approximately 550,000 distinct CDR3 sequences listed, roughly 26% were seen once. What was sequenced was naive CD8+ T cells from blood, with Jurkat cell RNA spiked in. The receptors here all came from a human donor in good health. Some libraries in this study had Jurkat cell RNA spiked in. CDR3s include the opening cysteine and the closing phenylalanine or tryptophan. D genes are given only for firm matches. The size of a clone is reported for some rows only, either as once, few or many, or as a class for expanded clones.

>many|TRBV6-5|TRBD1|TRBJ1-1
TGTGCCAGCAGTCTCGGACAGGGAGGTCACACTGAAGCTTTCTTT
CASSLGQGGHTEAFF
>few|TRBV19|.|TRBJ2-7
TGTGCCAGTAGTATAGGTCCGGGCAAAGCGGGTTACGAGCAGTACTTC
CASSIGPGKAGYEQYF
>.|TRBV25-1|TRBD1|TRBJ2-7
TGTGCCAGCCGTCCCCCGGACAGGGCTGCCTACGCGCCGTACTTC
CASRPPDRAAYAPYF
>.|TRBV11-2|.|TRBJ2-1
TGTGCCAGCAGCTTAGACGGGCCCGAGCATGGCTACAATGAGCAGTTCTTC
CASSLDGPEHGYNEQFF
>few|TRBV4-3|TRBD2|TRBJ2-7
TGCGCCAGCAGCCAAGATTGGACTAGCAGCTCCTACGAGCAGTACTTC
CASSQDWTSSSYEQYF
>many|TRBV7-8|TRBD2|TRBJ2-3
TGTGCCAGCAGCTTTCCTAGCGGGGGGCTTAGCACAGATACGCAGTATTTT
CASSFPSGGLSTDTQYF
>.|TRBV23-1|TRBD1|TRBJ1-2
TGCGCCAGCAGGGTGGACAGGCGGAATGGCTACACCTTC
CASRVDRRNGYTF
>few|TRBV4-1|.|TRBJ1-4
TGCGCCAGCAGCCAAGATCACCCAGGGGATGAAAAACTGTTTTTT
CASSQDHPGDEKLFF
>many|TRBV27|TRBD1|TRBJ2-7
TGTGCCAGCAGTCATCCGGGACAGGGCATCGACGAGCAGTACTTC
CASSHPGQGIDEQYF
>few|TRBV4-2|TRBD2|TRBJ2-1
TGTGCCAGCAGCCCCAGAGGGACTAGCGGGAGTAATGAGCAGTTCTTC
CASSPRGTSGSNEQFF
>.|TRBV7-6|TRBD2|TRBJ2-1
TGTGCCAGCAGCTTAGCGTCTACTAGCGGGGGGGCGGGCAATGAGCAGTTCTTC
CASSLASTSGGAGNEQFF
>many|TRBV6-5|.|TRBJ2-7
TGTGCCAGCGGCGGAGCCTACGAGCAGTACTTC
CASGGAYEQYF
>few|TRBV12-3/TRBV12-4|TRBD2|TRBJ2-5
TGTGCCAGCAGTTTAGCTCGGTCTAGCGGGGGGGCAGCCGAGACCCAGTACTTC
CASSLARSSGGAAETQYF
>few|TRBV4-1|.|TRBJ1-2
TGCGCCAGCAGCTGGGGGAACGGGGGCTACACCTTC
CASSWGNGGYTF
>.|TRBV7-6|TRBD1|TRBJ1-4
TGTGCCAGCAGGACAGGGGATGAAAAACTGTTTTTT
CASRTGDEKLFF
>.|TRBV4-3|.|TRBJ2-2
TGCGCCAGCAGCCAAGATGCTCAAAACACCGGGGAGCTGTTTTTT
CASSQDAQNTGELFF
>many|TRBV12-3/TRBV12-4|.|TRBJ2-2
TGTGCCAGCAGGACACAGATGAACACCGGGGAGCTGTTTTTT
CASRTQMNTGELFF
>.|TRBV5-1|TRBD2|TRBJ2-3
TGCGCCAGCAGCTTGCAATTAGCGGGGGCAGATACGCAGTATTTT
CASSLQLAGADTQYF
>.|TRBV4-3|.|TRBJ2-7
TGCGCCAGCAGCCCACAATACCAGGGGTTATTCGAGCAGTACTTC
CASSPQYQGLFEQYF
>.|TRBV5-4|.|TRBJ2-1
TGTGCCAGCAGCTCGCGGGGTTTGACTTTCTTC
CASSSRGLTFF
>few|TRBV27|.|TRBJ1-2
TGTGCCAGCAGTTTAAACAGTTACAACTATGGCTACACCTTC
CASSLNSYNYGYTF
>many|TRBV7-2|.|TRBJ1-1
TGTGCCAGCAGCTTAGTATTCGGAGGCGCTGAAGCTTTCTTT
CASSLVFGGAEAFF
>many|TRBV3-1|.|TRBJ1-1
TGTGCCAGCTTGGGACTGAACACTGAAGCTTTCTTT
CASLGLNTEAFF
>.|TRBV28|.|TRBJ2-3
TGTGCCAGCAGTACACCTAAGGGTTCGGCGTTAGATACGCAGTATTTT
CASSTPKGSALDTQYF
>few|TRBV15|.|TRBJ2-1
TGTGCCACCAGCCCGATCAGGGACTACAATGAGCAGTTCTTC
CATSPIRDYNEQFF
>.|TRBV28|TRBD2|TRBJ2-3
TGTGCCAGCAGTAGACTAGCGGGACGGGTCACAGATACGCAGTATTTT
CASSRLAGRVTDTQYF
>few|TRBV6-5|.|TRBJ2-6
TGTGCCAGCAGTTACTCTGGGTTCGGCTCTGGGGCCAACGTCCTGACTTTC
CASSYSGFGSGANVLTF
>many|TRBV6-1|.|TRBJ1-1
TGTGCCAGCAGTGCATTTGCTCTTGTCCGGGTTAACACTGAAGCTTTCTTT
CASSAFALVRVNTEAFF
>.|TRBV30|.|TRBJ1-1
TGTGCCTGGGGGGAGGGGAGTCACACTGAAGCTTTCTTT
CAWGEGSHTEAFF
>few|TRBV7-8|.|TRBJ2-3
TGTGCCAGCAGCTTAGCGTCCACCGGGAGCACAGATACGCAGTATTTT
CASSLASTGSTDTQYF
>few|TRBV6-2/TRBV6-3|.|TRBJ2-1
TGTGCCAGCAGTTTAGAGGATATAAACAATGAGCAGTTCTTC
CASSLEDINNEQFF
>many|TRBV7-2|.|TRBJ1-1
TGTGCCAGCAGCTTAATTACAGGGTCCCTTCGAACGGCTTTCTTT
CASSLITGSLRTAFF
>many|TRBV10-3|.|TRBJ2-7
TGTGCCATCAGTGAGGGCTACGAGCAGTACTTC
CAISEGYEQYF
>many|TRBV12-3/TRBV12-4|TRBD1|TRBJ2-3
TGTGCCAGCAGTCCGCCGACAGGGATTAGGGATACGCAGTATTTT
CASSPPTGIRDTQYF
>.|TRBV20-1|TRBD1|TRBJ2-3
TGCAGTGCCAACTCCGACAGGGGCCTTGGGGTAGATACGCAGTATTTT
CSANSDRGLGVDTQYF
>few|TRBV19|.|TRBJ2-3
TGTGCCAGTAGTATAATCGGAACAGATACGCAGTATTTT
CASSIIGTDTQYF
>.|TRBV19|.|TRBJ1-6
TGTGCCAGCAGAGACTTCATCGGGTCCTATAATTCACCCCTCCACTTT
CASRDFIGSYNSPLHF
>.|TRBV29-1|.|TRBJ1-4
TGCAGCGTTGGGAGCGGGGGGATGAATGGAAAACTGTTTTTT
CSVGSGGMNGKLFF
>.|TRBV27|.|TRBJ2-2
TGTGCCAGCAGCCTGGGGTACGGCACCGGGGAGCTGTTTTTT
CASSLGYGTGELFF
>once|TRBV20-1|.|TRBJ1-5
TGCAGTGCTAGAGATCTTTGGGGCAGTAGGAATCAGCCCCAGCATTTT
CSARDLWGSRNQPQHF
>.|TRBV12-3/TRBV12-4|.|TRBJ2-2
TGTGCCAGCAGTTTAGTACCAGGGAGCGAAAACACCGGGGAGCTGTTTTTT
CASSLVPGSENTGELFF
>many|TRBV5-1|.|TRBJ1-1
TGCGCCAGCAGCTTTGGACATACGAACACTGAAGCTTTCTTT
CASSFGHTNTEAFF
>few|TRBV6-1|.|TRBJ1-1
TGTGCCAGCAGTGATGTCGGTTGGGGGCAGAACACTGAAGCTTTCTTT
CASSDVGWGQNTEAFF
>.|TRBV29-1|.|TRBJ2-7
TGCAGCGCGGGACGGGGAATGTTCGAGCAGTACTTC
CSAGRGMFEQYF
>.|TRBV12-3/TRBV12-4|TRBD2|TRBJ2-1
TGTGCCAGCAGTTTATTGGGTGGATTGCGGGAGGGCCCTGAGCAGTTCTTC
CASSLLGGLREGPEQFF
>many|TRBV28|.|TRBJ2-1
TGTGCCAGCAGTTTACCAACCCTGGCCCCTACAGCCTACAATGAGCAGTTCTTC
CASSLPTLAPTAYNEQFF
>.|TRBV19|.|TRBJ2-3
TGTGCCAGTAGTACCCGGGACACAAGGCAAGATACGCAGTATTTT
CASSTRDTRQDTQYF
>.|TRBV20-1|.|TRBJ1-6
TGCAGTGCTAGGGGGGATTCTTATAATTCACCCCTCCACTTT
CSARGDSYNSPLHF
>.|TRBV10-3|.|TRBJ2-2
TGTGCCATCAGTCTGGACAGTCCCGGGGAGCTGTTTTTT
CAISLDSPGELFF
>.|TRBV20-1|.|TRBJ2-1
TGCAGTGCTACCCGCCCTATGGGAGAGCAGTTCTTC
CSATRPMGEQFF
>few|TRBV6-2/TRBV6-3|.|TRBJ2-7
TGTGCCAGCAGTTACTCCGAGTCACCCTACGAGCAGTACTTC
CASSYSESPYEQYF
>.|TRBV28|.|TRBJ2-4
TGTGCCAGCAGTCAAACAGGCCGGCGTCACGTCTTC
CASSQTGRRHVF
>few|TRBV19|.|TRBJ2-2
TGTGCCAGCGAGTCGGGAAAAGGACCCGGGGAGCTGTTTTTT
CASESGKGPGELFF
>.|TRBV7-9|TRBD1|TRBJ2-5
TGTGCCAGCAGCCCCGCCCGGACAGGGCAAGAGACCCAGTACTTC
CASSPARTGQETQYF
>.|TRBV13|TRBD2|TRBJ2-5
TGTGCCAGCAGCGACGGGACTAGGTACCAAGAGACCCAGTACTTC
CASSDGTRYQETQYF
>few|TRBV12-3/TRBV12-4|.|TRBJ2-3
TGTGCCAGCAGTTTAGTTGCAGCCCCCACAGATACGCAGTATTTT
CASSLVAAPTDTQYF
>.|TRBV10-1|.|TRBJ2-3
TGCGCCAGCAGCTGGGACACTGGGAACACAGATACGCAGTATTTT
CASSWDTGNTDTQYF
>.|TRBV20-1|TRBD1|TRBJ2-7
TGCAGTGCTAGGTCGGACAGGGCCATGGCCTACGAGCAGTACTTC
CSARSDRAMAYEQYF
>few|TRBV11-1|.|TRBJ2-3
TGTGCCAGCAGTTTACTGAACACAGATACGCAGTATTTT
CASSLLNTDTQYF